The 13 T cell receptor beta chains below come from one sample, sequenced in a study of human T cells and chemical hapten exposure. TCRdb analysed the RACE reads with MiXCR anew, one entry per CDR3 protein. The repertoire includes about 90,000 distinct CDR3 sequences, under 13% of them detected once, and more than 1% sits in the top ten. Time point specified: patch test 3, about 24 weeks after DPC sensitization. The treatment is: therapeutic diphenylcyclopropenone sensitization with weekly scalp DPC. The source was whole blood, collected in connection with sensitization to the hapten diphenylcyclopropenone (DPC). All receptors derive from a woman aged 25 to 45 with alopecia areata. Some clones in this sample may be carry-over from other donors' samples.

The chain joins TRBV6-5 to TRBJ2-2; D uncertain. The CDR3 has 15 amino acids. Trimming stripped 2 bases from V and 3 bases from J, with 10 bases between. CDR1 is MNHEY, CDR2 SVGAGI, per germline. The CDR3 protein is CASSYNGPYTGELFF. The CDR3 DNA is TGTGCCAGCAGTTACAACGGGCCTTACACCGGGGAGCTGTTTTTT.

This clonotype has just a few counts. J is TRBJ1-1 and V is TRBV12-3 or TRBV12-4; possible D gene TRBD1, 6 bases. CDR3 length equals 14 residues. Deletions cut 6 bases from V and 1 base from J, with 12 bases between. CDR3 coding DNA: TGTGCCAGCAGCCCCCAGGGGTCGAACACTGAAGCTTTCTTT. Its protein product is CASSPQGSNTEAFF.

CDR3 coding DNA: TGCAGTGCTACGACTGCTAGCGGGAGGGCCAAAGATGAGCAGTTCTTC. Translated, it gives CSATTASGRAKDEQFF. The chain is built from TRBV20-1 and TRBJ2-1; 12 bases are a match to TRBD2. This CDR3 spans 16 amino acids. The V gene's germline CDR1 is DFQATT and CDR2 SNEGSKA (reference sequence). The ends lost 4 bases at V and 8 bases at J; junction bases unmatched: 12.

The chain has TRBV2 and TRBJ1-6; no reliable D call. This CDR3 has 13 amino acids. CDR1 is SNHLY and CDR2 is FYNNEI in the germline V gene. V gave up 3 bases and J gave up 6 bases, with 6 bases separating them. CDR3 DNA sequence: TGTGCCAGCAGTGAGTTGGGTAATTCACCCCTCCACTTT. Protein product: CASSELGNSPLHF.

The sample holds a few counts of this clonotype. The chain links TRBV6-5 to TRBJ2-2, with D maybe TRBD2 (5 bases). CDR3 length equals 14 residues. V was trimmed by 10 bases and J by 4 bases, leaving 16 bases between them. CDR1 and CDR2 (germline): MNHEY, SVGAGI. The CDR3 loop reads CATTLGVGTGELFF. The CDR3 DNA sequence: TGTGCCACCACACTCGGGGTAGGCACCGGGGAGCTGTTTTTT.

This clonotype was seen ten or more times. CDR3 DNA: TGTGCCAGCAGGGGGACAGCGCAAGAGACCCAGTACTTC. Translated: CASRGTAQETQYF. V is TRBV6-6 and J is TRBJ2-5; 7 positions agree with TRBD1. This CDR3 is 13 amino acids long. The germline V gene encodes CDR1 MNHNY and CDR2 SVGAGI (reference sequence). J gave up 2 bases and V 6 bases, and 3 bases lay outside the gene matches.

The chain uses TRBV9 and TRBJ2-5, with D uncertain. Looked up from germline, CDR1 is SGDLS and CDR2 is YYNGEE. The V gene lost 1 base and the J gene lost 2 bases, with 6 bases spanning the gap. This CDR3 spans 13 amino acids. CDR3 residues: CASSVNLQETQYF. CDR3 nucleotides: TGTGCCAGCAGCGTAAATTTACAAGAGACCCAGTACTTC.

This clonotype has a handful of counts. The chain is built from TRBV28 and TRBJ2-7, with D possibly TRBD2 on 5 matching bases. The V end was cut by 4 bases, the J end by 3 bases, with 16 bases between. Germline V CDR1 and CDR2: MDHEN, SYDVKM. This CDR3 region has 15 residues. The CDR3 sequence is CASSSPATSNYEQYF. The CDR3 DNA reads as TGTGCCAGCAGTTCCCCCGCTACTAGTAACTACGAGCAGTACTTC. The full variable domain, with the rest looked up from reference TRBV28 and TRBJ2-7, is DVKVTQSSRYLVKRTGEKVFLECVQDMDHENMFWYRQDPGLGLRLIYFSYDVKMKEKGDIPEGYSVSREKKERFSLILESASTNQTSMYLCASSSPATSNYEQYFGPGTRLTVT.

This clonotype has ten or more counts. The chain uses TRBV6-1 and TRBJ2-3; TRBD1 agrees at 8 bases. The CDR3 extends over 16 amino acids. CDR1 MNHNS and CDR2 SASEGT come from the germline V gene. The V gene end was trimmed by 2 bases and the J gene end by 4 bases; junction bases not matched to a gene: 8. The CDR3 DNA sequence: TGTGCCAGCAGTGAACCCCTAGGACAGGGCTCAGATACGCAGTATTTT. Its translation: CASSEPLGQGSDTQYF.

J is TRBJ1-5 and V is TRBV28; D is undetermined. Germline-derived CDR1 and CDR2 are MDHEN and SYDVKM. V gave up 2 bases and J gave up 7 bases, with 12 bases separating them. CDR3 length equals 14 residues. The CDR3 sequence is CASSLGGQVQPQHF. The CDR3 region has the DNA TGTGCCAGCAGTTTAGGCGGGCAGGTACAGCCCCAGCATTTT.

V is TRBV5-5 and J is TRBJ1-1; 7 bases map to TRBD1. Germline trimming cut 4 bases from V and 0 bases from J; bases unmatched to any gene: 6. Germline V gene data show CDR1 as SGHKS and CDR2 as YYEKEE (reference sequence). This CDR3 is built from 15 residues. CDR3 nucleotide sequence: TGTGCCAGCAGCCTGAGACAGGGAATGAACACTGAAGCTTTCTTT. Encoded protein: CASSLRQGMNTEAFF.

The rearrangement joins TRBV2 to TRBJ1-5; 8 nucleotides agree with TRBD1. V lost 7 bases, J lost 3 bases, and 5 bases stayed unmatched. Germline V CDR1 and CDR2: SNHLY, FYNNEI. The CDR3 contains 14 residues. CDR3 protein: CASTQGANNQPQHF. CDR3 in DNA: TGTGCCAGCACCCAGGGGGCGAACAATCAGCCCCAGCATTTT.

This clonotype was observed many times. The gene calls are TRBV15 and TRBJ2-1, with TRBD2 identical over 10 bases. Per germline, CDR1 LNHNV and CDR2 YYDKDF (reference sequence). Trimming cost V 0 bases and J 7 bases; bases outside gene matches: 6. The CDR3 covers 16 residues. The CDR3 DNA sequence: TGTGCCACCAGCAGAGACCCTAGCGGGAGAGGTAATGAGCAGTTCTTC. Protein product: CATSRDPSGRGNEQFF. The full variable domain, with the rest looked up from reference TRBV15 and TRBJ2-1, is DAMVIQNPRYQVTQFGKPVTLSCSQTLNHNVMYWYQQKSSQAPKLLFHYYDKDFNNEADTPDNFQSRRPNTSFCFLDIRSPGLGDTAMYLCATSRDPSGRGNEQFFGPGTRLTVL.